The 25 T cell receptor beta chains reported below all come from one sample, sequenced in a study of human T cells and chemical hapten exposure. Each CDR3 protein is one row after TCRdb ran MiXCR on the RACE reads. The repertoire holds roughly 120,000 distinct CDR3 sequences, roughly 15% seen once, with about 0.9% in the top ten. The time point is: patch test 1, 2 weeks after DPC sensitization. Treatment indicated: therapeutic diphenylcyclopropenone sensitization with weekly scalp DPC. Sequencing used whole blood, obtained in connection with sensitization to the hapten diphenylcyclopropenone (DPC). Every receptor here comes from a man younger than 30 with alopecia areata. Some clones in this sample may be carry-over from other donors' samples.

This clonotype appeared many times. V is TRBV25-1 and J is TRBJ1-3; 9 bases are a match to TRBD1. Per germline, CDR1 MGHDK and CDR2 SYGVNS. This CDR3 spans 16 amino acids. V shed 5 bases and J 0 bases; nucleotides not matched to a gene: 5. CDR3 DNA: TGTGCCAGCAGTCCGGGACAGGGACGCTCTGGAAACACCATATATTTT. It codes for CASSPGQGRSGNTIYF.

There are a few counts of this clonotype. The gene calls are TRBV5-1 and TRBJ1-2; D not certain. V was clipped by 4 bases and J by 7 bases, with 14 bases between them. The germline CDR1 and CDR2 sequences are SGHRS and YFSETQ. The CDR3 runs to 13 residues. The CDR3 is CASSPQQLPGYTF. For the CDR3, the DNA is TGCGCCAGCAGCCCCCAACAGCTTCCTGGCTACACCTTC.

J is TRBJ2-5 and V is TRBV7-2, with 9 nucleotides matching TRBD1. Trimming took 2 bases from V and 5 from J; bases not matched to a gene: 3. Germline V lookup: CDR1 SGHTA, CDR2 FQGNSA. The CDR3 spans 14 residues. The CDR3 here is CASSLTGGGETQYF. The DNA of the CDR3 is TGTGCCAGCAGCTTAACAGGGGGCGGTGAGACCCAGTACTTC.

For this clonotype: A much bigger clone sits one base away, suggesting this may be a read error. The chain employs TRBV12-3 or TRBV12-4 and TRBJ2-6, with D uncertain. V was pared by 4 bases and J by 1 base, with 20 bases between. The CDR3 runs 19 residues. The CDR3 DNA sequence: TGTGCCAGCAGTTACCGCCGAGCACGTCCGACATCTGGGGCCAACGTCCTGACTTTC. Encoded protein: CASSYRRARPTSGANVLTF.

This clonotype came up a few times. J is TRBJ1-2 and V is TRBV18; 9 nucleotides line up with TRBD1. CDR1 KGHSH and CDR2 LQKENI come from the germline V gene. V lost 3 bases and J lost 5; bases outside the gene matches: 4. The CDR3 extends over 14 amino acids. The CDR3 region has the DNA TGTGCCAGCTCACCTGGGACAGGGCATTATGGCTACACCTTC. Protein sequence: CASSPGTGHYGYTF.

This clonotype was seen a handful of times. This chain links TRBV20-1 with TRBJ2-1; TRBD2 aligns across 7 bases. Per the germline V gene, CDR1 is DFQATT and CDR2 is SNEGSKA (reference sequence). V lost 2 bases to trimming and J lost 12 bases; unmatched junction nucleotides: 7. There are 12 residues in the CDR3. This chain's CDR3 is CSARWTGTTQFF. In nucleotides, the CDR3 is TGCAGTGCTAGATGGACCGGGACTACGCAGTTCTTC.

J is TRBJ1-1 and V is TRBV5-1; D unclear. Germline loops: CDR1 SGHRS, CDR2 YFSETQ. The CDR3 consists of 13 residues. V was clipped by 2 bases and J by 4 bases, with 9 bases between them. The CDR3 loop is CASSFQEGTEAFF. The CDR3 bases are TGCGCCAGCAGCTTCCAGGAGGGCACTGAAGCTTTCTTT.

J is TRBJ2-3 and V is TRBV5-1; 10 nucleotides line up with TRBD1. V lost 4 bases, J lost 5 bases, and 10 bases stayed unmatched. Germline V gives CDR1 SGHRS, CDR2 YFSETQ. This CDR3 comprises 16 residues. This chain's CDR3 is CASSRWTGGNEDTQYF. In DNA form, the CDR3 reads TGCGCCAGCAGCAGATGGACAGGGGGGAATGAAGATACGCAGTATTTT.

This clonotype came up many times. The CDR3 sequence is CASSLDLRGVSYEQYV. CDR3 nucleotides: TGTGCCAGCAGCTTAGATCTGCGGGGGGTCTCCTACGAGCAGTACGTC. J is TRBJ2-7 and V is TRBV7-9, with TRBD2 identical over 8 bases. V lost 1 base and J lost 0; bases outside the gene matches: 5. The CDR3 sequence is 16 residues long. Looked up from germline, CDR1 is SEHNR and CDR2 is FQNEAQ (reference sequence).

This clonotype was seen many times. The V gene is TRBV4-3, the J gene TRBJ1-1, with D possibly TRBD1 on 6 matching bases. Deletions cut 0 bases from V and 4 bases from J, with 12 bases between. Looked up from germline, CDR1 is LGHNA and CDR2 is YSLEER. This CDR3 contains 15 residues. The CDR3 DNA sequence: TGCGCCAGCAGCCAAGATCCAGGGACACCCACTGAAGCTTTCTTT. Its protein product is CASSQDPGTPTEAFF.

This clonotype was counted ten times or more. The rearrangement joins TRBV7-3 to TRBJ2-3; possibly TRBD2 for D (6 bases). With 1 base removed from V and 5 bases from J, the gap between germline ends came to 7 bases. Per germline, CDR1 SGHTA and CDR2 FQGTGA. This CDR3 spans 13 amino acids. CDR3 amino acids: CASSLMGGDTQYF. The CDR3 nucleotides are TGTGCCAGCAGCTTAATGGGGGGAGATACGCAGTATTTT.

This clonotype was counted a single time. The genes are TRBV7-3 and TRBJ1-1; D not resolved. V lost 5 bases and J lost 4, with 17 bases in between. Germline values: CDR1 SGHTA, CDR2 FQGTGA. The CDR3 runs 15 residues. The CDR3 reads CASSRTPGISTEAFF. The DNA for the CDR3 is TGTGCCAGCAGCCGTACGCCGGGAATTTCCACTGAAGCTTTCTTT.

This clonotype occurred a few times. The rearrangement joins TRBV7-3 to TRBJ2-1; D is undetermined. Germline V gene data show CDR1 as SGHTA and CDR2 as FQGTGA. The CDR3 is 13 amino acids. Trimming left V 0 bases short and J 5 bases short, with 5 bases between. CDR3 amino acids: CASSLTVDNEQFF. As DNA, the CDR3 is TGTGCCAGCAGCTTAACAGTGGACAATGAGCAGTTCTTC.

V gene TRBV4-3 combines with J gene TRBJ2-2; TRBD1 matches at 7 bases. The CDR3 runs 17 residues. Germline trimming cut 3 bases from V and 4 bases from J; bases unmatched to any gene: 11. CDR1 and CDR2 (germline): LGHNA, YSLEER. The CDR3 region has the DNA TGCGCCAGCAGCCACCAATTCGGGACAGAGATCACCGGGGAGCTGTTTTTT. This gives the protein CASSHQFGTEITGELFF.

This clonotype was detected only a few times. DNA for the CDR3: TGCAGCGTTGAGGTACAGCTCAATCAGCCCCAGCATTTT. Its translation is CSVEVQLNQPQHF. This sequence joins TRBV29-1 and TRBJ1-5; D remains unclear. CDR1 is SQVTM and CDR2 is ANQGSEA in the germline V gene. Trimming shortened V by 3 bases and J by 3 bases, and 9 bases separated the two germline ends. The CDR3 extends over 13 amino acids.

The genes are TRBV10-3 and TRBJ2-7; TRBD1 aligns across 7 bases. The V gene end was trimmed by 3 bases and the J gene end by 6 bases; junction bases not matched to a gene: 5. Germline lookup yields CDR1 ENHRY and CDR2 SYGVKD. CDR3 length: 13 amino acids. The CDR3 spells CAISDNRGREQYF. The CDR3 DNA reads TGTGCCATCAGTGATAACAGGGGTCGCGAGCAGTACTTC.

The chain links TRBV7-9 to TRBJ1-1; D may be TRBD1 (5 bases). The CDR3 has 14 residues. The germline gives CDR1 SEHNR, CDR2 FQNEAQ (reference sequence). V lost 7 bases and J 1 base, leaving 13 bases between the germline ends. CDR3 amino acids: CASNTVTENTEAFF. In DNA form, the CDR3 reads TGTGCCAGCAACACCGTGACAGAGAACACTGAAGCTTTCTTT.

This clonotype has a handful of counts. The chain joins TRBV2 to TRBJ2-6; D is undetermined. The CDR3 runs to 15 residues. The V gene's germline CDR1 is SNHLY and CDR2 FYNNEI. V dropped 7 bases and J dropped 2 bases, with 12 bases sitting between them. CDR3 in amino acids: CASNPALAGANVLTF. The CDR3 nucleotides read TGTGCCAGCAATCCAGCCCTCGCTGGGGCCAACGTCCTGACTTTC.

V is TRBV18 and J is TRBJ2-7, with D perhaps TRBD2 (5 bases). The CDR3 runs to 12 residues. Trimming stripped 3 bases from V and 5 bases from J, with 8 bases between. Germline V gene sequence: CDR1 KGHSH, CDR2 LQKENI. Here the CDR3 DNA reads TGTGCCAGCTCACCGTTGAGGGACGAGCAGTACTTC. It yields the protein CASSPLRDEQYF.

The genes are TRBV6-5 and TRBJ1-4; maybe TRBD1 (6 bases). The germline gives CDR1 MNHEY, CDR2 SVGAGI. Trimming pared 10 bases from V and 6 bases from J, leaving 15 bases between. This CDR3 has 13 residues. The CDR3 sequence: CATRTVFDEKLFF. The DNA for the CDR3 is TGTGCCACCAGGACAGTTTTCGATGAAAAACTGTTTTTT.

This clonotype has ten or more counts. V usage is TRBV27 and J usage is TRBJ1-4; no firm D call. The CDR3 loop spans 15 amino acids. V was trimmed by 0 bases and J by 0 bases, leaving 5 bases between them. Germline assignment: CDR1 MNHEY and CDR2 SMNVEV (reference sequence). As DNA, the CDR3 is TGTGCCAGCAGTTTATCCGTTGCAACTAATGAAAAACTGTTTTTT. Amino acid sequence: CASSLSVATNEKLFF. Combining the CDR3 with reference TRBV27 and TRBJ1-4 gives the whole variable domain EAQVTQNPRYLITVTGKKLTVTCSQNMNHEYMSWYRQDPGLGLRQIYYSMNVEVTDKGDVPEGYKVSRKEKRNFPLILESPSPNQTSLYFCASSLSVATNEKLFFGSGTQLSVL.

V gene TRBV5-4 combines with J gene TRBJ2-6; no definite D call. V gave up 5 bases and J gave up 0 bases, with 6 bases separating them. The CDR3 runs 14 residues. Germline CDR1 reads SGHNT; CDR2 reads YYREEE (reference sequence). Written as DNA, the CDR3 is TGTGCCAGCAGTCGGAGCTCTGGGGCCAACGTCCTGACTTTC. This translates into CASSRSSGANVLTF.

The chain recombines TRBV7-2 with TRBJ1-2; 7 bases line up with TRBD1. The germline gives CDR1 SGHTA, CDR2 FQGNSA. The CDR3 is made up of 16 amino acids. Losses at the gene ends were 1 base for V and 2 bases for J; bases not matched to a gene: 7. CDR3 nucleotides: TGTGCCAGCAGCTTAGACCCGGACAGGAGCAACTATGGCTACACCTTC. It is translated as CASSLDPDRSNYGYTF.

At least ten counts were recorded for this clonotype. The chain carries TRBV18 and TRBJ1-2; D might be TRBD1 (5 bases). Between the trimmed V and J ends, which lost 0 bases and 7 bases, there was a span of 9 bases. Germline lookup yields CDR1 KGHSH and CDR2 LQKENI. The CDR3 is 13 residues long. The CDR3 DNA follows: TGTGCCAGCTCACCACCCTGGGGGAGTGGCTACACCTTC. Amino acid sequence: CASSPPWGSGYTF.

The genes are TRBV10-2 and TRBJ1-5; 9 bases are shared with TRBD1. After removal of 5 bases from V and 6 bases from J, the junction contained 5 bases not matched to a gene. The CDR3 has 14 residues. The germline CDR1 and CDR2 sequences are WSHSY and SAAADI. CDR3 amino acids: CASSWDRAGQPQHF. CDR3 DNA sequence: TGCGCCAGCAGTTGGGACAGGGCCGGTCAGCCCCAGCATTTT.